This T cell receptor (beta chain) stems from a study of T cells after yellow fever vaccination (dated by TCRdb to between 2019 and 2020). General notes on the study: The SMART-Seq v4 Ultra Low Input RNA kit was used to prepare libraries from fractions with low cell numbers. Blood samples were taken at several timepoints before and after primary and secondary immunization, and bulk PBMC replicates and cell subsets were isolated. Bulk TCR alpha and beta repertoires were sequenced longitudinally to track T-cell clones before and after primary and booster YFV17D yellow fever vaccination. Two healthy male donors made up the cohort, one aged 18 to 29 years and the other aged 30 to 39 years. What the work shows at the level of the full study, not this receptor alone: Compared with the primary T-cell response, the secondary T-cell response was weaker but faster, peaking on day 5 rather than day 15. A small fraction of clonotypes showed up in both the CD4 and CD8 compartments, probably as a result of convergent recombination. Most clones expanded after primary vaccination were re-detected after the booster (around 96% of CD4 and around 88% of CD8), suggesting broad memory maintenance. Only a couple of donors were included in the study, so the extent to which the findings can be generalized is limited. Because abundant contaminating clonotypes from the bulk population could be contained in FACS-sorted repertoires, computational filtering was required.

The meaning of the sample's treatment or condition label: live attenuated yellow fever vaccine strain. At every blood-draw timepoint, two biological replicates of bulk PBMCs were collected. PBMCs were isolated from peripheral blood using a standard Ficoll-Paque protocol. TriZol was used to extract RNA from bulk PBMCs, CD4 and CD8 fractions, and dextramer-positive and dextramer-negative fractions. The reads were generated on an Illumina NovaSeq 6000. TCR cDNA was synthesized by 5'RACE template switching, through which a universal primer site and unique molecular identifiers were introduced. cDNA synthesis was primed from both the TCR alpha and TCR beta constant segments. Libraries were amplified in two PCR steps, with sample barcodes and sequencing adapters added in the second step. Libraries were sequenced on Illumina HiSeq 2500 (2x100 bp) or NovaSeq (2x150 bp). In the original analysis: Demultiplexing of reads and collapsing into UMI consensus sequences were performed with MIGEC, and V(D)J alignment was carried out with MiXCR. Vaccine-responding clonotypes were defined with edgeR using replicate PBMC samples, requiring FDR below 0.01 and a log2 fold change above 5 up to day 15. Each bulk clonotype received a CD4 or CD8 identity based on whether the sequenced CD4 or CD8 repertoire contained that clonotype at higher abundance. TCRdb reworked the public reads: Q25 trimming with fastp, MiXCR clone assembly, productive beta chains retained. Under each unique CDR3 protein, matching rows form one entry showing the most common genes and DNA. These V and J calls originate from TCRdb's pipeline instead of the authors' own analysis. This sample holds around 310,000 distinct CDR3 sequences; approximately 3.8% were observed only once. Of the sample, around a quarter falls within the top ten clones.

This clonotype has a count of ten or more. Which antigen it targets is not known. Base quality data are lacking; no much larger clone is found one base away. Sequences SGHRS (CDR1) and YFSETQ (CDR2) are obtained from the germline V gene. V sheds 4 bases and J sheds 2 bases, leaving 10 bases between their ends. The CDR3, cysteine through phenylalanine, is 14 amino acids long. The only DNA kept is the CDR3, 42 bases in frame from the first base. The chain is encoded by TRBV5-1 joined to TRBJ1-5; the D gene lacks a confident call. This specimen was PBMCs, taken on the day of the yellow fever booster vaccination. This TCR was recovered from a man aged 18 to 30 who received the YFV17D yellow fever vaccine. In nucleotides, the sequence is TGCGCCAGCAGCGAGGGTATGGGCAATCAGCCCCAGCATTTT. Translated, it gives CASSEGMGNQPQHF.